This T cell receptor (beta chain) was captured in a study of shared T cell receptors in the human thymus. Repertoires were generated with immunoSEQ multiplex PCR, while TCRdb's copy carries only in-frame clones and drops some. The sample yields about 660,000 clones, 80% to 90% seen once. V lost 2 bases, J lost 3 bases, and 8 bases lay in between. Germline CDR1 SGHVS, CDR2 FNYEAQ. The CDR3 runs 14 residues. These records were also assigned to another study, of human thymus T cells. That source reports: Resections were taken during corrective heart surgery, and the thymus tissue came from these. Gene usage (both V and J) appeared biased in thymic and blood repertoires. Related studies found that unrelated individuals share highly overlapping thymic repertoires.

Specimen: thymocytes. The rearrangement links TRBV7-6 to TRBJ1-5, with D possibly being TRBD1 (6 bases). The TCR originated in a boy in the first two years of life with a congenital heart defect. The chain's CDR3 is CASSLSGVNQPQHF. The CDR3 bases are TGTGCCAGCAGCTTATCAGGGGTCAATCAGCCCCAGCATTTT.